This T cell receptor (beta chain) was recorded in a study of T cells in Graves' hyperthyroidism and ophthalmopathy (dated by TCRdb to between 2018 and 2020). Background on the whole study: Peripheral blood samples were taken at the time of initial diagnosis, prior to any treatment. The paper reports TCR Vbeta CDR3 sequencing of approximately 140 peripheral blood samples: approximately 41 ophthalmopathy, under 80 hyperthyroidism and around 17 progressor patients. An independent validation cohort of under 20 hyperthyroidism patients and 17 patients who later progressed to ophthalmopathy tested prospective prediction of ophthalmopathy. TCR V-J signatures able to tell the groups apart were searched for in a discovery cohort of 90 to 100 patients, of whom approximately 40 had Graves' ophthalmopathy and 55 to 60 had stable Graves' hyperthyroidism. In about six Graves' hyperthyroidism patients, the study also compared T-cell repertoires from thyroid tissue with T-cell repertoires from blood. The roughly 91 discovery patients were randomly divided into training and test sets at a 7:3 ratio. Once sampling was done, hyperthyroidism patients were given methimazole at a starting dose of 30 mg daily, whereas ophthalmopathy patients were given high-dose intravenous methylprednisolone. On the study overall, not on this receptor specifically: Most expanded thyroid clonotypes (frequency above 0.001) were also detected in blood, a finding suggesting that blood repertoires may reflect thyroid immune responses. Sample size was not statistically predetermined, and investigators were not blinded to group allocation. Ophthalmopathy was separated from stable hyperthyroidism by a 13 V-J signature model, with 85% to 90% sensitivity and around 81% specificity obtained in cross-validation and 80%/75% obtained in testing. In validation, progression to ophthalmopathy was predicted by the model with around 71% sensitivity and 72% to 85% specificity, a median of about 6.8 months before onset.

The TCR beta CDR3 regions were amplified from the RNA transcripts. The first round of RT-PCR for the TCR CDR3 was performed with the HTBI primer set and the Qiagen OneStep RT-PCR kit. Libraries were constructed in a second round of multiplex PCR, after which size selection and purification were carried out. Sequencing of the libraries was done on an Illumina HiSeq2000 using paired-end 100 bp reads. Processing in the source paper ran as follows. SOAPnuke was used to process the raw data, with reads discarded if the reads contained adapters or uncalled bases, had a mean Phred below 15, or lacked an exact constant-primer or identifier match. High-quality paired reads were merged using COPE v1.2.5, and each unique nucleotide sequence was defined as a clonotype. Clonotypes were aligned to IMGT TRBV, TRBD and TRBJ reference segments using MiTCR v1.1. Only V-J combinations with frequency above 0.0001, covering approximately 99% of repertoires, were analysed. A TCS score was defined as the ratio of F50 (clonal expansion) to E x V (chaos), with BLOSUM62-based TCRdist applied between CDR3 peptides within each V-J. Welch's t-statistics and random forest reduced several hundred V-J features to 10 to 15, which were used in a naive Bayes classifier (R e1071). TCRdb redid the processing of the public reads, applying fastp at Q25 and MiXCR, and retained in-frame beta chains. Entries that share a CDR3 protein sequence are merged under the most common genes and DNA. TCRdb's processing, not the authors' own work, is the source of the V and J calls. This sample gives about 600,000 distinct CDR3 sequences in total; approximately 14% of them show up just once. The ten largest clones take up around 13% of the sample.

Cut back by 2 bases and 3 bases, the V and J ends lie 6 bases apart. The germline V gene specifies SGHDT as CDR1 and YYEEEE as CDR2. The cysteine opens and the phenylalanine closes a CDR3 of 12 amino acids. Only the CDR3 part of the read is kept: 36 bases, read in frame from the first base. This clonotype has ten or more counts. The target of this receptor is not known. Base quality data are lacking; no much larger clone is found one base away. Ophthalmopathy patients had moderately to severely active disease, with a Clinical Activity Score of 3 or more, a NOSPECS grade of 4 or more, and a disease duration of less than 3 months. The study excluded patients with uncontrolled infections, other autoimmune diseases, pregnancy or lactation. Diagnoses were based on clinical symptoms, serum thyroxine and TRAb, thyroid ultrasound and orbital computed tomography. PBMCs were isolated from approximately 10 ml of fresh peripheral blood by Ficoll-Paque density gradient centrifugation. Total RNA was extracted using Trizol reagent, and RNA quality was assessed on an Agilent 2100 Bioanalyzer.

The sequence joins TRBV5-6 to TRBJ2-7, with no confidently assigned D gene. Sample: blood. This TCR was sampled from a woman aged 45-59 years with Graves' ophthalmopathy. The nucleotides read TGTGCCAGCAGCTTCCACGGCTACGAGCAGTACTTC. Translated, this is CASSFHGYEQYF.